A selection of T cell receptor beta chains follows, all from one sample in a study of tumor-infiltrating lymphocytes in primary liver carcinoma. TCRdb itself ran the multiplex PCR reads through MiXCR, one entry per CDR3 protein. Of about 190,000 distinct CDR3 sequences in the sample, around four fifths are singletons; the top ten hold around a sixth. Sequencing used tumor tissue from primary liver carcinoma. Receptor source: a man aged 40-50 years with primary liver carcinoma and hepatitis B virus infection. The CDR3 runs from the conserved cysteine through the conserved F or W. Fields, in order: J gene, D gene, V gene, clone size, CDR3 protein, CDR3 DNA. A D gene is named only where the DNA matches it firmly. A row's size may be missing; if present it is once, few, many or a size class.

TRBJ2-1	TRBD2	TRBV5-5	.	CANSPSSGIYNEEFF	TGTGCCAACAGCCCATCGAGCGGGATCTACAATGAGGAGTTCTTC
TRBJ2-3	TRBD2	TRBV4-2	once	CASSQVEGGSGGTGTQYF	TGTGCCAGTAGCCAAGTTGAGGGTGGTAGCGGGGGGACAGGTACGCAGTATTTT
TRBJ2-5	.	TRBV28	.	CASSGDRLRQTQYF	TGCGCCAGCAGTGGGGACCGCCTCAGGCAGACCCAGTACTTC
TRBJ2-5	.	TRBV11-2	.	CASSPPSTPGVTQYF	TGTGCCAGCAGCCCCCCGTCAACCCCAGGGGTGACACAGTACTTC
TRBJ1-1	.	TRBV29-1	.	CSVTRGWGMNTEAFF	TGCAGCGTTACACGGGGCTGGGGCATGAACACTGAAGCTTTCTTT
TRBJ2-7	.	TRBV6-5	.	CASSYSKDRPSHEQYF	TGTGCTAGCAGTTACTCCAAAGACAGGCCCTCCCACGAGCAGTACTTC
TRBJ1-6	.	TRBV4-3	.	CAFSQAQTVDNSPLHF	TGCGCCTTCAGCCAAGCACAAACCGTAGATAATTCACCCCTCCACTTT
TRBJ2-3	.	TRBV7-9	few	CASSSRQGTDTQYF	TGTGCCAGCAGCTCAAGACAAGGCACAGATACGCAGTATTTT
TRBJ2-2	.	TRBV11-1	few	CASSPGVGANTVVLFF	TGTGCCAGCAGCCCGGGGGTCGGGGCGAACACCGTGGTGCTGTTTTTT
TRBJ2-1	.	TRBV4-2	few	CVGSHVSFSGNEQFF	TGTGTCGGCAGCCATGTTAGTTTTTCCGGCAATGAGCAGTTCTTC
TRBJ2-1	TRBD1	TRBV7-8	.	CASSLVGTGVDEQIF	TGTGCCAGCAGCCTAGTCGGGACAGGGGTCGATGAGCAGATCTTC
TRBJ1-1	TRBD1	TRBV6-1	.	CASRRIRTGTNTDAFF	TGTGCCAGTAGACGCATTCGGACAGGGACGAACACTGATGCTTTCTTT
TRBJ1-5	TRBD1	TRBV7-2	few	CASSLYGTVNQPQHF	TGTGCCAGCAGCTTATATGGGACAGTTAATCAGCCCCAGCATTTT
TRBJ2-5	.	TRBV6-1	.	CANSEGGSRDAQYF	TGTGCCAACAGTGAAGGAGGTAGCCGAGATGCCCAGTACTTC
TRBJ1-1	.	TRBV29-1	.	CSVESGWGMNTEAFF	TGCAGCGTTGAGTCAGGGTGGGGAATGAACACAGAAGCTTTCTTT
TRBJ2-3	.	TRBV14	once	CAGSQGSGLNTDTQYF	TGTGCCGGCAGCCAGGGTTCAGGACTCAACACAGATACGCAGTATTTC
TRBJ2-1	TRBD2	TRBV28	many	CASSLPPPGGGEQFF	TGTGCCAGCAGTTTACCCCCACCGGGAGGGGGTGAGCAGTTCTTC
TRBJ2-3	TRBD2	TRBV5-1	.	CAGSSGLAGPGDMQYF	TGCGCCGGCAGCTCGGGACTAGCGGGACCCGGAGATATGCAGTATTTT
TRBJ1-5	TRBD1	TRBV2	.	CASSLGGGQPQHF	TGTGCCAGTAGTCTAGGGGGCGGTCAGCCCCAGCATTTT
TRBJ2-7	.	TRBV6-6	.	CDNSLRLVYEQYF	TGTGACAACAGCCTACGTTTGGTATACGAGCAGTACTTC
TRBJ1-6	.	TRBV28	many	CASNISPRQDNSPLHF	TGTGCCAGCAATATTTCCCCCCGACAGGATAATTCACCCCTCCACTTT
TRBJ1-1	.	TRBV6-5	.	CASSIDSYTEAFF	TGTGCCAGCAGTATAGACAGTTACACTGAAGCTTTCTTT
TRBJ2-1	TRBD1	TRBV14	.	CASRPDRGQIYNEQFF	TGTGCCAGCAGGCCGGACAGGGGTCAGATTTACAATGAGCAGTTCTTC
TRBJ2-1	.	TRBV28	.	CDSSLPQDGVGQFF	TGTGACAGCAGTTTACCTCAGGACGGGGTCGGGCAGTTCTTC
TRBJ2-3	TRBD2	TRBV12-5	.	CDSGESGSLADTQYF	TGTGATAGTGGGGAAAGCGGGAGTTTGGCAGATACACAGTATTTT
TRBJ2-6	.	TRBV6-1	.	CASRTSINSGANVLTF	TGTGCCAGCAGAACCAGCATCAACTCTGGGGCCAACGTCCTAACTTTC
TRBJ2-7	.	TRBV12-3/TRBV12-4	medium-sized	CASSLEWWEGVRYEQYF	TGTGCCAGCAGTTTAGAATGGTGGGAGGGGGTAAGATACGAGCAGTACTTC
TRBJ1-6	.	TRBV11-1	.	CASSRTLFPPLHF	TGTGCAAGCAGCCGGACACTGTTTCCACCCCTCCACTTT
TRBJ2-7	.	TRBV7-8	once	CTSSWKQEYKQYF	TGTACCAGTAGCTGGAAACAGGAATACAAGCAGTACTTC
TRBJ2-1	.	TRBV29-1	.	CNVEDGSEQFF	TGCAACGTTGAAGATGGAAGTGAGCAGTTCTTC
TRBJ2-1	.	TRBV29-1	once	CSVYPPSAEHFF	TGCAGCGTGTATCCCCCATCTGCTGAACATTTCTTC
TRBJ2-7	TRBD1	TRBV7-8	many	CASSLEQGAYEQYF	TGTGCCAGCAGCTTGGAACAGGGGGCCTACGAGCAGTACTTC
TRBJ2-1	TRBD1	TRBV4-1	.	CASSLAGTGYNEQSF	TGCGCCAGCAGCCTTGCCGGGACAGGGTACAATGAGCAATCCTTC
TRBJ2-3	.	TRBV4-1	.	CASSQKTNGSADTQYF	TGCGCCAGCAGCCAAAAAACTAACGGGAGTGCAGATACGCAGTATTTT
TRBJ2-7	.	TRBV5-1	.	CTSSLESGGYEQYF	TGCACCAGCAGCTTGGAGTCAGGAGGGTACGAGCAGTACTTC
TRBJ2-3	.	TRBV29-1	once	CSTRPRERGTDTRYF	TGCAGCACCCGGCCGCGTGAGAGGGGCACAGATACGAGGTATTTT
TRBJ2-7	.	TRBV29-1	.	CSVAQGLASGGQYF	TGCAGCGTTGCCCAGGGACTGGCCTCTGGAGGGCAGTACTTC
TRBJ1-2	.	TRBV6-6	.	CANNSQWTENYGYTF	TGTGCCAACAATTCCCAGTGGACGGAGAACTATGGCTACACCTTC
TRBJ2-7	.	TRBV5-4	.	CASNEAEWAPEQYF	TGTGCCAGTAACGAGGCGGAGTGGGCCCCCGAGCAGTACTTC
TRBJ2-7	.	TRBV5-1	many	CASSPPGGGEQYF	TGCGCCAGCAGCCCTCCCGGAGGAGGGGAGCAGTACTTC
TRBJ1-2	.	TRBV11-2	.	CPSSLDSVAYYRGYTF	TGTCCCAGCAGCTTAGACTCGGTAGCCTATTATCGAGGCTACACCTTC